This is a list of T cell receptor beta chains from one sample in a study of OX40 agonist ivuxolimab in advanced cancers. Measured with immunoSEQ multiplex PCR; TCRdb has only the in-frame clones, and not every one. Of more than 95,000 clones listed, over 85% were seen once; the top ten hold 0.65% to 0.95%. This sample comprised CD4+ or CD8+ T cells sorted from blood, obtained in a trial of the OX40 agonist ivuxolimab. These receptors all come from an adult with an advanced solid tumor such as melanoma, head and neck, liver or kidney cancer. The CDR3 runs from the conserved cysteine through the conserved F or W. The D gene is left open where the match is weak. Not every row has a clone size; where given, it reads once, few, many or a size class.

J gene: TRBJ2-5; clone size: once; V gene: TRBV18; D gene: -; CDR3 protein: CASSRNQEETQYF; CDR3 DNA: TGTGCCAGCTCGAGAAATCAGGAAGAGACCCAGTACTTC
J gene: TRBJ1-5; clone size: few; V gene: TRBV7-2; D gene: -; CDR3 protein: CASSAQGSQPQHF; CDR3 DNA: TGTGCCAGCAGCGCTCAGGGCTCTCAGCCCCAGCATTTT
J gene: TRBJ2-3; clone size: -; V gene: TRBV10-1; D gene: TRBD2; CDR3 protein: CASTRAGTGGTQYF; CDR3 DNA: TGCGCCAGCACCAGAGCGGGGACTGGGGGTACGCAGTATTTT
J gene: TRBJ2-4; clone size: -; V gene: TRBV7-7; D gene: -; CDR3 protein: CASSQLPGDDKNIQYF; CDR3 DNA: TGTGCTAGCAGTCAACTCCCGGGGGACGACAAAAACATTCAGTACTTC
J gene: TRBJ1-2; clone size: -; V gene: TRBV15; D gene: -; CDR3 protein: CATSSIGMNYGYTF; CDR3 DNA: TGTGCCACCAGCAGCATAGGCATGAACTATGGCTACACCTTC
J gene: TRBJ2-6; clone size: -; V gene: TRBV5-1; D gene: -; CDR3 protein: CASSLAYRPGANVLTF; CDR3 DNA: TGCGCCAGCAGCTTGGCCTACAGACCCGGGGCCAACGTCCTGACTTTC
J gene: TRBJ2-5; clone size: -; V gene: TRBV18; D gene: -; CDR3 protein: CASSPTGQETQYF; CDR3 DNA: TGTGCCAGCTCACCAACCGGCCAAGAGACCCAGTACTTC
J gene: TRBJ1-5; clone size: -; V gene: TRBV4-3; D gene: -; CDR3 protein: CASSQVGGNQPQHF; CDR3 DNA: TGCGCCAGCAGCCAAGTCGGTGGCAATCAGCCCCAGCATTTT
J gene: TRBJ2-7; clone size: -; V gene: TRBV7-9; D gene: -; CDR3 protein: CASSLRDTAYEQYF; CDR3 DNA: TGTGCCAGCAGCTTACGGGACACTGCCTACGAGCAGTACTTC
J gene: TRBJ2-3; clone size: -; V gene: TRBV7-2; D gene: TRBD2; CDR3 protein: CASNLQASGAYSTDTQYF; CDR3 DNA: TGTGCCAGCAACTTACAGGCTAGCGGGGCGTATAGCACAGATACGCAGTATTTT
J gene: TRBJ1-1; clone size: -; V gene: TRBV29-1; D gene: -; CDR3 protein: CSVVGNRVNTEAFF; CDR3 DNA: TGCAGCGTTGTCGGGAATAGGGTGAACACTGAAGCTTTCTTT
J gene: TRBJ1-5; clone size: -; V gene: TRBV19; D gene: -; CDR3 protein: CASSLEVGQPQHF; CDR3 DNA: TGTGCCAGTAGTCTTGAGGTTGGTCAGCCCCAGCATTTT
J gene: TRBJ1-6; clone size: -; V gene: TRBV5-1; D gene: -; CDR3 protein: CASSRQDGNSPLHF; CDR3 DNA: TGCGCCAGCAGCCGACAGGACGGGAATTCACCCCTCCACTTT
J gene: TRBJ1-6; clone size: -; V gene: TRBV19; D gene: TRBD1; CDR3 protein: CASSGTGGINSPLHF; CDR3 DNA: TGTGCCAGTAGTGGGACAGGGGGGATTAATTCACCCCTCCACTTT
J gene: TRBJ1-5; clone size: -; V gene: TRBV2; D gene: -; CDR3 protein: CASRGDGNNQPQHF; CDR3 DNA: TGTGCCAGCAGGGGGGACGGGAACAATCAGCCCCAGCATTTT
J gene: TRBJ2-7; clone size: -; V gene: TRBV5-1; D gene: TRBD1; CDR3 protein: CASKTGTGNFYEQYF; CDR3 DNA: TGCGCCAGCAAAACCGGGACAGGGAATTTTTACGAGCAGTACTTC
J gene: TRBJ1-5; clone size: once; V gene: TRBV7-2; D gene: -; CDR3 protein: CASSWGGERPQHF; CDR3 DNA: TGTGCCAGCAGCTGGGGTGGTGAGAGGCCCCAGCATTTT
J gene: TRBJ2-7; clone size: -; V gene: TRBV6-5; D gene: -; CDR3 protein: CASSGQKYEQYF; CDR3 DNA: TGTGCCAGCAGCGGACAGAAATACGAGCAGTACTTC
J gene: TRBJ1-2; clone size: -; V gene: TRBV21-1; D gene: -; CDR3 protein: CASSKEDRGYGYTF; CDR3 DNA: TGTGCCAGCAGCAAAGAAGACAGAGGCTATGGCTACACCTTC
J gene: TRBJ1-3; clone size: -; V gene: TRBV19; D gene: TRBD1; CDR3 protein: CASSSPKPGGSGNTIYF; CDR3 DNA: TGTGCCAGTAGTTCTCCTAAACCAGGGGGCTCTGGAAACACCATATATTTT